This TCR beta chain comes out of a study of T-cell memory formation after mild COVID-19 (dated by TCRdb to 2020 to 2022). In terms of the full investigation: Most TCR sequence clusters were specific to one of the two donors. T-cell clones expanding and contracting after mild COVID-19 in a couple of donors were tracked by longitudinal TCRalpha and TCRbeta repertoire sequencing. The cohort was made up of two young adult volunteers, one female and one male, who were previously healthy.

Ficoll-Paque density gradient centrifugation was the method used to isolate PBMCs. Sequenced using an Illumina NovaSeq 6000. TCRalpha and TCRbeta cDNA libraries were constructed by 5'RACE with constant-segment primers, with sample barcodes and unique molecular identifiers being introduced. RNA was extracted from every sample with Trizol reagent. The libraries were amplified in two PCR steps, and the second step added a second sample barcode and Illumina TruSeq adapters. Sequencing of libraries was performed on an Illumina NovaSeq with 2 x 150 bp paired-end reads. Per the source publication's procedure: With migec v1.2.7, reads were demultiplexed and then collapsed into UMI-guided consensus sequences. Using mixcr v2.1.11, UMI consensuses were aligned to TRA and TRB V and J templates and then assembled into clonotypes. Expanded or contracted clonotypes were those called significant by both edgeR and NoisET, with noise models trained on biological replicates. For edgeR calls, the thresholds were a false discovery rate-adjusted p below 0.01 and a log2 fold-change of 1. PCA with hierarchical clustering of max-normalized trajectories of the 1000 most abundant clonotypes was used as exploratory dynamics analysis. Each responding clone was given a CD4 or CD8 phenotype based on the CD4+ and CD8+ repertoires, which had been sequenced separately. The raw public data were reprocessed by TCRdb itself: fastp quality trimming at Q25, MiXCR clonotype calling, in-frame beta chains only. Rows matching on CDR3 protein sequence are summarized as one entry with the most common DNA and genes. The V and J calls and clone size are TCRdb's, not the authors'. The sample profile shows about 470,000 distinct CDR3 sequences; roughly 25% of them were found once. The ten largest clonotypes hold about an eighth of the sample.

What the research found in general, with its limitations: Whether the second-wave clones peaking on day 37 were SARS-CoV-2 specific was not confirmed. The study included only a couple of mild cases, and larger cohorts that include severe cases with pre-infection samples were judged to be necessary. Contracting CD4+ clones appeared mostly in the CM and EM memory subsets, whereas CD8+ clones were enriched in EMRA. Some responding clones were detected in pre-infection memory, which suggested that pre-existing cross-reactive memory T cells had joined the SARS-CoV-2 response. Balanced CD4/CD8 phenotypes were observed for clones contracting from day 15 to 85, whereas a bias towards CD4+ was observed for a second wave of clones expanding from day 15 to 37.

This clonotype was detected only a few times. Its antigen specificity is not known. No clone much larger than this one lies a single base away; base qualities are absent. The sequence was collected from an adult woman who had mild COVID-19 (a few samples of this study predate the infection). The sample titles of this study are shuffled in the database, so cell type and time point are left out; the donor was told from shared clones. The sequenced sample was PBMCs or a T cell subset sorted from them (not recorded which).

CDR3 reads: CASSQGWPVDYEQYF. The base sequence is TGCGCCAGCAGCCAAGGATGGCCGGTTGACTACGAGCAGTACTTC. The chain links TRBV4-3 with TRBJ2-7; the D gene remains uncertain. Including cysteine and phenylalanine, the CDR3 has 15 amino acids. Of all the DNA, just the CDR3 is kept, 45 bases in frame from base 1. A distance of 13 bases separates the germline ends of V and J, which lose 1 base and 3 bases respectively. The germline V gene sets CDR1 to LGHNA and CDR2 to YSLEER.